This T cell receptor (beta chain) stems from a study of cytomegalovirus exposure and HLA in healthy donors. V was cut by 4 bases and J by 2 bases, with 11 bases left in between. The CDR3 runs to 15 residues. CDR1 is MNHEY, CDR2 SVGAGI, per germline. A multiplex PCR was run with 60 Vbeta primers and 13 Jbeta primers. The repertoire was sequenced with immunoSEQ multiplex PCR; TCRdb's copy has only in-frame clones and lacks some. The sample has fewer than 100,000 clones, 75% to 80% seen once; the top ten hold about 6%. Sequenced sample: PBMCs. The V and J genes are TRBV6-5 and TRBJ2-2, with D perhaps TRBD1 (6 bases). This TCR derives from a female donor in good health and CMV-seronegative. CDR3 bases: TGTGCCAGCAGTTTGAAGGGACAAAACACCGGGGAGCTGTTTTTT. This gives the protein CASSLKGQNTGELFF.